Below, 27 T cell receptor beta chains from the same sample are listed, as sequenced in a study of T cell repertoires in cytomegalovirus infection. TCRdb passed the reads through MiXCR, listing each CDR3 protein once. The sample has about 480,000 distinct CDR3 sequences, about 33% seen once. These receptors have no identified antigens. The starting material was cultured PBMCs, obtained from culture after CMV antigen stimulation. The receptors were sampled from a human donor in good health (CMV status not recorded). Some clones in this sample may be carry-over from other donors' samples.

The chain recombines TRBV10-3 with TRBJ2-6, with 8 bases identical to TRBD2. V gave up 3 bases and J gave up 0 bases; unmatched junction bases: 1. Germline CDR1 ENHRY, CDR2 SYGVKD. CDR3 length: 16 residues. The CDR3 nucleotides read TGTGCCATCAGTGAAGGGACTAGCTCTGGGGCCAACGTCCTGACTTTC. It encodes CAISEGTSSGANVLTF.

The V and J genes are TRBV19 and TRBJ2-3, with 9 bases identical to TRBD1. The CDR3 runs to 15 residues. V shed 3 bases, J shed 4 bases, and the junction held 5 bases outside the gene matches. CDR1 and CDR2 (germline): LNHDA, SQIVND (reference sequence). The CDR3 spells CASSMGDREADTQYF. CDR3 nucleotide sequence: TGTGCCAGTAGTATGGGGGACAGGGAGGCAGATACGCAGTATTTT.

The V and J genes are TRBV20-1 and TRBJ2-1; 10 nucleotides align to TRBD2. V was pared by 6 bases and J by 8 bases, with 10 bases of the junction left unmatched. In germline, CDR1 is DFQATT, CDR2 SNEGSKA (reference sequence). This CDR3 is 14 amino acids long. CDR3 residues: CSARTSGSPHEQFF. CDR3 DNA sequence: TGCAGTGCCCGGACTAGCGGAAGTCCCCATGAGCAGTTCTTC.

This clonotype was recorded many times. The CDR3 reads CASSLEDRVDEQFF. In DNA, the CDR3 is TGTGCCAGCAGCTTAGAAGACAGGGTCGATGAGCAGTTCTTC. This chain uses TRBV7-8 with TRBJ2-1, with 7 bases fitting TRBD1. This CDR3 has 14 amino acids. Germline CDR1 is SGHVS and CDR2 is FQNEAQ. The junction had 5 bases not matched to a gene; V was cut back by 1 base and J by 8 bases.

The table lists this clonotype with many counts. This chain links TRBV4-1 with TRBJ1-1; tentatively, D is TRBD1 (5 bases). The CDR3 extends over 17 amino acids. Between the trimmed V and J ends, which lost 2 bases and 4 bases, there was a span of 20 bases. Per germline, CDR1 MGHRA and CDR2 YSYEKL. The CDR3 sequence: CASSQIPTRLTATEAFF. In DNA form, the CDR3 reads TGCGCCAGCAGCCAAATACCGACTAGATTGACAGCCACTGAAGCTTTCTTT.

This clonotype was picked up many times. This chain uses TRBV7-3 with TRBJ2-7, with TRBD2 matching over 7 bases. With 5 bases clipped from V and 1 base from J, the junction kept 8 bases outside the gene matches. The CDR3 consists of 15 residues. Germline V gene sequence: CDR1 SGHTA, CDR2 FQGTGA. The DNA for the CDR3 is TGTGCCAGCAGCGCAGGGCGGGAGCGGTCCTACGAGCAGTACTTC. This gives the protein CASSAGRERSYEQYF.

Worth noting for this clonotype: A much larger clone lies a single base off, so this may be a read error. The DNA for the CDR3 is TGTGCCGGCAGCCGAGCCACTAGCGGGAGTTACAATGAGCAGTTCTTC. Its translation: CAGSRATSGSYNEQFF. The V gene is TRBV7-6, the J gene TRBJ2-1; 11 bases agree with TRBD2. This CDR3 comprises 16 residues. Germline CDR1 SGHVS, CDR2 FNYEAQ.

J is TRBJ2-1 and V is TRBV6-2 or TRBV6-3, with D unclear. Germline-derived CDR1 and CDR2 are MNHEY and SVGEGT. This CDR3 has 16 amino acids. The ends were cut back, 5 bases at V and 8 bases at J, with 22 bases in the middle. The chain's CDR3 is CASSQMPELKVDEQFF. The CDR3 DNA is TGTGCCAGCAGTCAAATGCCCGAACTGAAGGTAGATGAGCAGTTCTTC.

This chain joins TRBV7-9 and TRBJ1-5, with a weak D call TRBD1 (5 bases). The V end lost 1 base, the J end lost 1 base, and 11 bases lay between the germline ends. There are 16 residues in the CDR3. Germline assignment: CDR1 SEHNR and CDR2 FQNEAQ (reference sequence). This chain's CDR3 is CASSLEGRASNQPQHF. As DNA, the CDR3 is TGTGCCAGCAGCTTAGAGGGACGGGCGAGCAATCAGCCCCAGCATTTT.

This clonotype showed up just a few times. V and J are TRBV11-2 and TRBJ2-2; 11 positions match TRBD2. CDR1 SGHAT and CDR2 FQNNGV come from the germline V gene. The CDR3 runs to 19 residues. Unmatched junction bases numbered 11, after V lost 5 bases and J lost 0 bases. The CDR3 nucleotides read TGTGCCAGCAGCCGTCCGGGACTAGCGGAAAAATCGAACACCGGGGAGCTGTTTTTT. Translation: CASSRPGLAEKSNTGELFF.

The chain recombines TRBV6-6 with TRBJ2-4; the match to TRBD2 covers 8 bases. Trimming cost V 5 bases and J 0 bases; bases outside gene matches: 18. The CDR3 runs 20 residues. CDR1 and CDR2 from the germline V gene are MNHNY and SVGAGI (reference sequence). CDR3 amino acids: CASSTYMGLGGSLAKNIQYF. DNA for the CDR3: TGTGCCAGCAGTACCTACATGGGACTAGGCGGGAGCTTAGCCAAAAACATTCAGTACTTC.

This clonotype was seen more than once but under ten times. The chain uses TRBV4-1 and TRBJ1-1; D unclear. The V gene's germline CDR1 is MGHRA and CDR2 YSYEKL. The length of the CDR3 is 15 residues. Trimming removed 1 base from V and 1 base from J, with 10 bases in between. The CDR3 here is CASSQVGSRNTEAFF. As DNA, the CDR3 is TGCGCCAGCAGCCAAGTGGGGAGCAGGAACACTGAAGCTTTCTTT.

The genes are TRBV20-1 and TRBJ2-1; D gene uncertain. Germline CDR1 is DFQATT and CDR2 is SNEGSKA (reference sequence). The CDR3 spans 15 residues. V dropped 0 bases and J dropped 0 bases, with 9 bases sitting between them. CDR3 sequence: CSARDDESSYNEQFF. In DNA, the CDR3 is TGCAGTGCTAGAGATGACGAGAGCTCCTACAATGAGCAGTTCTTC.

The rearrangement links TRBV19 to TRBJ1-2, with D unresolved. V was clipped by 3 bases and J by 4 bases, with 15 bases between them. The CDR3 totals 15 residues. Germline CDR1 and CDR2: LNHDA and SQIVND (reference sequence). CDR3 in amino acids: CASSILTPKGYGYTF. CDR3 bases: TGTGCCAGTAGTATTTTAACGCCAAAGGGCTATGGCTACACCTTC. Full variable domain (remainder filled in from reference TRBV19 and TRBJ1-2): DGGITQSPKYLFRKEGQNVTLSCEQNLNHDAMYWYRQDPGQGLRLIYYSQIVNDFQKGDIAEGYSVSREKKESFPLTVTSAQKNPTAFYLCASSILTPKGYGYTFGSGTRLTVV.

This clonotype was found a few times. The chain has TRBV7-6 and TRBJ2-5; possibly TRBD1 for D (5 bases). Germline CDR1 reads SGHVS; CDR2 reads FNYEAQ. V was pared by 4 bases and J by 5 bases, with 17 bases between. The CDR3 contains 15 residues. The DNA for the CDR3 is TGTGCCAGCAGCTCCCGTGGGGCGAGGTCGGAGACCCAGTACTTC. It encodes CASSSRGARSETQYF.

The chain's CDR3 is CASSQAPLETSANTGELFF. The CDR3 DNA is TGCGCCAGCAGCCAAGCGCCACTAGAAACCTCCGCGAACACCGGGGAGCTGTTTTTT. The chain uses TRBV4-3 and TRBJ2-2; weak D call: TRBD2 (5 bases). The CDR3 totals 19 residues. Germline V lookup: CDR1 LGHNA, CDR2 YSLEER. Trimming removed 1 base at V and 0 bases at J, with 18 bases between.

This sequence joins TRBV24-1 and TRBJ2-2; 8 bases line up with TRBD2. Losses at the gene ends were 3 bases for V and 0 bases for J; bases not matched to a gene: 11. The CDR3 consists of 19 residues. Looked up from germline, CDR1 is KGHDR and CDR2 is SFDVKD. As DNA, the CDR3 is TGTGCCACCAGTGATGAACTACGAGCGGGAGCCCCGAACACCGGGGAGCTGTTTTTT. It specifies CATSDELRAGAPNTGELFF.

The gene calls are TRBV12-3 or TRBV12-4 and TRBJ2-5, with TRBD1 matching 9 bases. Trimming took 6 bases from V and 5 from J; bases not matched to a gene: 10. This CDR3 region has 15 residues. The CDR3 region is CASSRRQGVGETQYF. For the CDR3, the DNA is TGTGCCAGCAGCCGAAGACAGGGGGTAGGGGAGACCCAGTACTTC.

This clonotype was seen only a few times. The chain carries TRBV15 and TRBJ2-5; perhaps D is TRBD1 or TRBD2 (5 bases each). Trimming took 0 bases from V and 3 from J, leaving 11 bases between them. The CDR3 has 15 amino acids. Per the germline V gene, CDR1 is LNHNV and CDR2 is YYDKDF (reference sequence). The CDR3 reads CATSRDRGGKETQYF. For the CDR3, the DNA is TGTGCCACCAGCAGAGACCGGGGCGGAAAAGAGACCCAGTACTTC. Complete variable domain (other parts from reference TRBV15 and TRBJ2-5): DAMVIQNPRYQVTQFGKPVTLSCSQTLNHNVMYWYQQKSSQAPKLLFHYYDKDFNNEADTPDNFQSRRPNTSFCFLDIRSPGLGDTAMYLCATSRDRGGKETQYFGPGTRLLVL.

In its sample, this clonotype was seen a few times. The rearrangement uses TRBV6-5 and TRBJ2-4; D gene unclear. The length of the CDR3 is 15 residues. Between the trimmed V and J ends, which lost 3 bases and 0 bases, there was a span of 9 bases. Germline V gene data show CDR1 as MNHEY and CDR2 as SVGAGI. Here the CDR3 DNA reads TGTGCCAGCAGTTATAGCCTTTTAGCCAAAAACATTCAGTACTTC. Its protein product is CASSYSLLAKNIQYF.

V is TRBV2 and J is TRBJ2-1, with 14 bases fitting TRBD2. The length of the CDR3 is 15 residues. Germline V gene lookup returns CDR1 SNHLY and CDR2 FYNNEI. Unmatched junction bases numbered 8, after V lost 6 bases and J lost 10 bases. The CDR3 loop is CASSGGLAGGGEQFF. CDR3 DNA sequence: TGTGCCAGCAGCGGAGGACTAGCGGGAGGCGGCGAGCAGTTCTTC.

The chain carries TRBV20-1 and TRBJ2-1; 12 nucleotides align to TRBD2. The CDR3 spans 14 residues. Unmatched junction bases numbered 8, after V lost 8 bases and J lost 6 bases. The V gene's germline CDR1 is DFQATT and CDR2 SNEGSKA (reference sequence). The CDR3 nucleotides read TGCAGTCTTGAGACTAGCGGGAGTTCCAATGAGCAGTTCTTC. Its protein product is CSLETSGSSNEQFF.

The V gene is TRBV19, the J gene TRBJ2-3; tentative D call: TRBD2 (6 bases). Between the trimmed V and J ends, which lost 3 bases and 0 bases, there was a span of 10 bases. Germline loops: CDR1 LNHDA, CDR2 SQIVND (reference sequence). This CDR3 contains 15 residues. CDR3 residues: CASSILSGSTDTQYF. The DNA of the CDR3 is TGTGCCAGTAGTATTTTGAGCGGGAGCACAGATACGCAGTATTTT.

The chain employs TRBV7-2 and TRBJ2-2, with 12 bases matching TRBD2. With 4 bases clipped from V and 5 bases from J, the junction kept 5 bases outside the gene matches. Germline CDR1 is SGHTA and CDR2 is FQGNSA. This CDR3 is 16 amino acids long. CDR3 bases: TGTGCCAGCAGCTCAGGACTAGCGGGACTTACCGGGGAGCTGTTTTTT. Amino acid sequence: CASSSGLAGLTGELFF.

This rearrangement joins TRBV28 to TRBJ2-1; D uncertain. CDR1 and CDR2 (germline): MDHEN, SYDVKM. V was shortened by 5 bases and J by 7 bases, with 12 bases between the two germline ends. The CDR3 runs to 13 residues. CDR3: CASSLPPTNEQFF. CDR3 bases: TGTGCCAGCAGTCTCCCCCCAACGAATGAGCAGTTCTTC.

The rearrangement joins TRBV6-5 to TRBJ2-5, with D perhaps given as TRBD1 or TRBD2 (5 bases each). The germline V gene encodes CDR1 MNHEY and CDR2 SVGAGI. The CDR3 is made up of 15 amino acids. V was pared by 4 bases and J by 7 bases, with 19 bases between. CDR3 amino acids: CASSSGTGTGGTQYF. Here the CDR3 DNA reads TGTGCCAGCAGTTCAGGAACCGGGACCGGCGGGACCCAGTACTTC.

This clonotype was seen repeatedly, ten times or more. This rearrangement joins TRBV7-8 to TRBJ2-5, with 7 positions matching TRBD2. The J segment lost 6 bases and the V segment lost 2 bases, leaving 15 bases of the junction unmatched. The CDR3 runs to 17 residues. CDR1 is SGHVS and CDR2 is FQNEAQ in the germline V gene. The CDR3: CASSLTGFAGAGKTQYF. CDR3 coding DNA: TGTGCCAGCAGCTTAACAGGATTCGCGGGAGCGGGGAAGACCCAGTACTTC.